A single sample is the source of the 10 T cell receptor beta chains below, sequenced in a study of beta chain features in type 1 diabetes. The sequenced template was cDNA made from the entire isolated RNA. Only in-frame clones appear in the TCRdb table, and some are missing; sequencing was by immunoSEQ multiplex PCR. The top ten clones hold 0.02% to 0.025% of a sample with over 700,000 clones, roughly a sixth of them seen once. Sequenced input: naive CD4+ T cells from blood. The receptor set was obtained from a woman aged 18-29 years in good health.

The chain couples TRBV9 to TRBJ1-2, with 12 bases lining up with TRBD1. Germline lookup yields CDR1 SGDLS and CDR2 YYNGEE. The CDR3 totals 15 residues. V was clipped by 0 bases and J by 8 bases; unmatched bases: 5. The CDR3 DNA reads TGTGCCAGCAGCGTAGGGGACAGGGGGCGCCAAGGCTACACCTTC. Its protein product is CASSVGDRGRQGYTF.

The chain uses TRBV19 and TRBJ2-1, with 9 bases fitting TRBD2. This CDR3 spans 16 amino acids. After removal of 3 bases from V and 4 bases from J, the junction contained 7 bases not matched to a gene. Germline CDR1 reads LNHDA; CDR2 reads SQIVND (reference sequence). The CDR3 spells CASSMGAGGIYNEQFF. The CDR3 nucleotides are TGTGCCAGTAGTATGGGGGCGGGAGGGATTTACAATGAGCAGTTCTTC.

The chain couples TRBV7-2 to TRBJ2-5, with D possibly being TRBD2 (5 bases). The end of the DNA fits TRBJ2-7 better, so the J call may be wrong. The CDR3 sequence is 13 residues long. The germline V gene has CDR1 SGHTA and CDR2 FQGNSA. This CDR3 reads CASSPAVHYEQYF. The CDR3 nucleotides read TGTGCCAGCAGCCCAGCGGTGCACTACGAGCAGTACTTC.

This chain links TRBV7-9 with TRBJ2-5, with TRBD2 matching 7 bases. The V and J ends lost 0 bases and 4 bases, in that order; junction bases with no gene match: 5. Germline CDR1 and CDR2: SEHNR and FQNEAQ (reference sequence). This CDR3 spans 15 amino acids. The CDR3 sequence is CASSLAGVAGETQYF. The CDR3 DNA is TGTGCCAGCAGCTTAGCGGGGGTAGCGGGAGAGACCCAGTACTTC.

The V gene is TRBV29-1, the J gene TRBJ2-5, with D uncertain. With 0 bases removed from V and 3 bases from J, the gap between germline ends came to 5 bases. This CDR3 region has 12 residues. The germline V gene has CDR1 SQVTM and CDR2 ANQGSEA. CDR3 sequence (DNA): TGCAGCGTTGAAGATCTGGAAGAGACCCAGTACTTC. Its translation: CSVEDLEETQYF.

The chain links TRBV5-1 to TRBJ2-7; D perhaps matches TRBD2 (5 bases). Trimming removed 0 bases at V and 4 bases at J, with 14 bases between. This CDR3 is built from 15 residues. Germline V CDR1 and CDR2: SGHRS, YFSETQ. CDR3 sequence: CASSLGLLEVYEQYF. DNA of the CDR3: TGCGCCAGCAGCTTGGGGTTATTGGAGGTGTACGAGCAGTACTTC. The whole variable domain, remainder taken from reference TRBV5-1 and TRBJ2-7, is KAGVTQTPRYLIKTRGQQVTLSCSPISGHRSVSWYQQTPGQGLQFLFEYFSETQRNKGNFPGRFSGRQFSNSRSEMNVSTLELGDSALYLCASSLGLLEVYEQYFGPGTRLTVT.

V gene TRBV28 combines with J gene TRBJ2-2; 10 bases fit TRBD1. The CDR3 totals 16 residues. V lost 6 bases and J lost 6; bases outside the gene matches: 10. Germline V lookup: CDR1 MDHEN, CDR2 SYDVKM. The CDR3 loop is CASRATGGHFAGELFF. The CDR3 region has the DNA TGTGCCAGCAGGGCGACAGGGGGCCACTTCGCCGGGGAGCTGTTTTTT.

The rearrangement uses TRBV6-1 and TRBJ2-7; no definite D call. The CDR3 covers 13 residues. V was pared by 2 bases and J by 3 bases, with 8 bases between. The germline gives CDR1 MNHNS, CDR2 SASEGT. Here the CDR3 DNA reads TGTGCCAGCAGTGAACCAGGAAGCTACGAGCAGTACTTC. Its translation: CASSEPGSYEQYF.

This clone was found a few times. The chain uses TRBV4-3 and TRBJ2-7; D may correspond to TRBD1 or TRBD2 (6 bases each). Trimming removed 3 bases at V and 5 bases at J, with 17 bases between. The CDR3 consists of 15 residues. Germline V gives CDR1 LGHNA, CDR2 YSLEER. CDR3 bases: TGCGCCAGCAGCCACAGGGGAGGTCCTAGGGACGAGCAGTACTTC. It encodes CASSHRGGPRDEQYF.

V usage is TRBV14 and J usage is TRBJ1-2; unclear D gene. V was pared by 0 bases and J by 4 bases, with 12 bases between. This CDR3 is built from 15 residues. CDR1 and CDR2 (germline): SGHDN, FVKESK. The CDR3, as DNA: TGTGCCAGCAGCCAAGATTGGGGATCCCTCTATGGCTACACCTTC. This encodes CASSQDWGSLYGYTF.